These 14 T cell receptor beta chains were sequenced from one sample in a study of long-term antiretroviral therapy in people with HIV. Survey-level resolution applied to immunoSEQ assay v3.0. Sequencing was performed with immunoSEQ multiplex PCR; in TCRdb, only in-frame clones are kept and a portion is missing. The data contain around 31,000 clones, more than 85% of them singletons. The material sequenced was unsorted PBMCs, taken roughly 5 years before starting antiretroviral therapy. These receptor sequences come from a man aged 45 to 65 with HIV.

This chain links TRBV10-3 with TRBJ1-1, with a possible D match to TRBD1 (6 bases). Germline lookup yields CDR1 ENHRY and CDR2 SYGVKD. This CDR3 has 13 amino acids. Trimming left V 6 bases short and J 0 bases short, with 8 bases between. CDR3 in amino acids: CAISRTVNTEAFF. The CDR3 DNA sequence: TGTGCCATCAGCCGGACAGTGAACACTGAAGCTTTCTTT.

This clone was detected only once. The chain joins TRBV15 to TRBJ2-7; the match to TRBD2 covers 7 bases. The CDR3 length is 14 residues. Germline values: CDR1 LNHNV, CDR2 YYDKDF (reference sequence). Trimming took 0 bases from V and 5 from J; bases not matched to a gene: 4. The CDR3 sequence is CATSRDWEGHEQYF. Here the CDR3 DNA reads TGTGCCACCAGCAGAGATTGGGAGGGGCACGAGCAGTACTTC.

The V call is TRBV12-5, the J call TRBJ2-3; D is possibly TRBD1 or TRBD2 (5 bases each). Trimming stripped 7 bases from V and 1 base from J, with 18 bases between. The length of the CDR3 is 16 residues. The germline gives CDR1 LGHNT, CDR2 FRNRAP. Here the CDR3 reads CASVLPGARRTDTQYF. The CDR3 DNA reads TGTGCTAGTGTCCTCCCCGGGGCCAGGCGCACAGATACGCAGTATTTT.

This clone was counted once. J is TRBJ1-6 and V is TRBV15, with D perhaps TRBD1 (5 bases). The V gene lost 2 bases and the J gene lost 10 bases, with 9 bases spanning the gap. Germline V gives CDR1 LNHNV, CDR2 YYDKDF (reference sequence). The CDR3 covers 13 residues. CDR3 bases: TGTGCCACCAGCAGACAGGGAGACTCACCCCTCCACTTT. It is translated as CATSRQGDSPLHF.

This clone was observed a handful of times. In DNA, the CDR3 is TGCGCCAGCAGCCGGCCGGGACAGAACACTGAAGCTTTCTTT. Protein product: CASSRPGQNTEAFF. This rearrangement joins TRBV4-1 to TRBJ1-1; the D gene is possibly TRBD1 (6 bases). The CDR3 sequence is 14 residues long. V was cut by 4 bases and J by 1 base, with 10 bases left in between. Per the germline V gene, CDR1 is MGHRA and CDR2 is YSYEKL.

Only a few counts were recorded for this clone. The chain combines TRBV30 with TRBJ1-5, with D unclear. Between the trimmed V and J ends, which lost 2 bases and 5 bases, there was a span of 7 bases. The CDR3 spans 12 residues. Germline-derived CDR1 and CDR2 are GTSNPN and SVGIG (reference sequence). The CDR3 is CAWSQGYQPQHF. CDR3 bases: TGTGCCTGGAGTCAAGGGTATCAGCCCCAGCATTTT.

The chain links TRBV27 to TRBJ1-1; D call uncertain. This CDR3 spans 13 amino acids. V was cut by 2 bases and J by 1 base, with 5 bases left in between. Germline V CDR1 and CDR2: MNHEY, SMNVEV (reference sequence). The CDR3: CASSLIGNTEAFF. Written as DNA, the CDR3 is TGTGCCAGCAGTTTAATTGGGAACACTGAAGCTTTCTTT.

This clone is a singleton in its sample. The chain combines TRBV5-4 with TRBJ2-3; no firm D call. Germline lookup yields CDR1 SGHNT and CDR2 YYREEE (reference sequence). The CDR3 contains 13 residues. V was clipped by 4 bases and J by 4 bases, with 10 bases between them. The CDR3 is CASSPGWADTQYF. CDR3 coding DNA: TGTGCCAGCAGCCCTGGCTGGGCAGATACGCAGTATTTT.

The chain links TRBV19 to TRBJ2-3, with a weak D call TRBD1 (6 bases). The CDR3 extends over 14 amino acids. V gave up 5 bases and J gave up 2 bases, with 11 bases separating them. Germline V gene data show CDR1 as LNHDA and CDR2 as SQIVND (reference sequence). As DNA, the CDR3 is TGTGCCAGTAGTCCCCGGACAGTCACAGATACGCAGTATTTT. Its translation is CASSPRTVTDTQYF.

The chain links TRBV7-8 to TRBJ2-1; D perhaps matches TRBD1 (5 bases). Between the trimmed V and J ends, which lost 2 bases and 1 base, there was a span of 9 bases. CDR3 size: 15 residues. CDR1 SGHVS and CDR2 FQNEAQ come from the germline V gene. The CDR3 region has the DNA TGTGCCAGCAGCTTATGGCAGGGATCCTACAATGAGCAGTTCTTC. Its translation is CASSLWQGSYNEQFF.

J is TRBJ2-7 and V is TRBV7-2; 11 bases are shared with TRBD2. From germline, CDR1 is SGHTA and CDR2 FQGNSA. CDR3 size: 15 residues. With V trimmed by 0 bases and J by 2 bases, 0 bases remained unmatched. In DNA, the CDR3 is TGTGCCAGCAGCTTAGCTAGCGGGGGGGCCTACGAGCAGTACTTC. Translating it yields CASSLASGGAYEQYF.

The chain combines TRBV28 with TRBJ1-5; 9 bases are a match to TRBD1. Germline V gives CDR1 MDHEN, CDR2 SYDVKM. After removal of 7 bases from V and 6 bases from J, the junction contained 10 bases not matched to a gene. The CDR3 has 15 residues. The CDR3 nucleotides are TGTGCCAGCATTTCCGGGACAGGGAGGTTTCAGCCCCAGCATTTT. It translates to CASISGTGRFQPQHF. Combining the CDR3 with reference TRBV28 and TRBJ1-5 gives the whole variable domain DVKVTQSSRYLVKRTGEKVFLECVQDMDHENMFWYRQDPGLGLRLIYFSYDVKMKEKGDIPEGYSVSREKKERFSLILESASTNQTSMYLCASISGTGRFQPQHFGDGTRLSIL.

The V gene is TRBV28, the J gene TRBJ1-5, with a tentative D call TRBD1 (5 bases). CDR1 is MDHEN and CDR2 is SYDVKM in the germline V gene. This CDR3 region has 15 residues. V lost 2 bases, J lost 9 bases, and 17 bases lay in between. The CDR3 DNA reads TGTGCCAGCAGTTTAGCGGGGCGAAATTTATGGCCCCAGCATTTT. Translating it yields CASSLAGRNLWPQHF.

This sequence joins TRBV27 and TRBJ2-3; unclear D gene. The CDR3 is 14 amino acids. With 5 bases removed from V and 4 bases from J, the gap between germline ends came to 13 bases. Germline V gene sequence: CDR1 MNHEY, CDR2 SMNVEV (reference sequence). In DNA form, the CDR3 reads TGTGCCAGCAGTCCTCGGCCGTGGTCAGATACGCAGTATTTT. This sequence encodes CASSPRPWSDTQYF.